This is a list of T cell receptor beta chains from one sample in a study of PD-L1 blockade in urothelial cancer. Using immunoSEQ multiplex PCR, the repertoire was profiled, and TCRdb retains in-frame clones only, with some absent. The data hold around 30,000 clones, with around three quarters observed a single time. The sequencing used PBMCs, collected around atezolizumab (anti-PD-L1) treatment. The source is a man between 65 and 85 years old with urothelial cancer. Each CDR3 is given with its conserved first and last residue. Fields, in order: V gene, D gene, clone size, J gene, CDR3 protein, CDR3 DNA. D genes are given only for firm matches. Clone size is shown for a subset of rows, as once, few, many or a class of expanded clone.

v_call: TRBV4-2; d_call: NA; clone_size: NA; j_call: TRBJ2-4; cdr3_aa: CASSQVRGGAKNIQYF; cdr3_nt: TGTGCCAGCAGCCAAGTAAGGGGGGGGGCCAAAAACATTCAGTACTTC
v_call: TRBV14; d_call: TRBD2; clone_size: NA; j_call: TRBJ2-2; cdr3_aa: CASSQGGLAYTGELFF; cdr3_nt: TGTGCCAGCAGCCAAGGAGGACTAGCGTACACCGGGGAGCTGTTTTTT
v_call: TRBV28; d_call: NA; clone_size: NA; j_call: TRBJ2-7; cdr3_aa: CASSLLGYGLRVGSYEQYF; cdr3_nt: TGTGCCAGCAGTTTATTGGGTTACGGACTTCGTGTGGGCTCCTACGAGCAGTACTTC
v_call: TRBV5-8; d_call: NA; clone_size: NA; j_call: TRBJ2-7; cdr3_aa: CASSLFEYEQYF; cdr3_nt: TGTGCCAGCAGCTTGTTCGAGTACGAGCAGTACTTC
v_call: TRBV7-6; d_call: NA; clone_size: NA; j_call: TRBJ2-7; cdr3_aa: CASSLWQAYEQYF; cdr3_nt: TGTGCCAGCAGCTTGTGGCAAGCCTACGAGCAGTACTTC
v_call: TRBV7-9; d_call: TRBD2; clone_size: NA; j_call: TRBJ2-7; cdr3_aa: CASSSTGLLDYEQYF; cdr3_nt: TGTGCCAGCAGCTCGACGGGACTACTAGACTACGAGCAGTACTTC
v_call: TRBV19; d_call: TRBD1; clone_size: NA; j_call: TRBJ2-1; cdr3_aa: CASSPTGSTEQFF; cdr3_nt: TGTGCCAGTAGCCCGACAGGGTCGACTGAGCAGTTCTTC
v_call: TRBV13; d_call: TRBD2; clone_size: NA; j_call: TRBJ2-3; cdr3_aa: CASSSGLAGGRGTDTQYF; cdr3_nt: TGTGCCAGCAGCTCCGGACTAGCGGGGGGACGGGGCACAGATACGCAGTATTTT
v_call: TRBV18; d_call: TRBD1; clone_size: NA; j_call: TRBJ1-5; cdr3_aa: CASSPGQGSNQPQHF; cdr3_nt: TGTGCCAGCTCACCGGGACAGGGGAGCAATCAGCCCCAGCATTTT
v_call: TRBV29-1; d_call: NA; clone_size: NA; j_call: TRBJ2-7; cdr3_aa: CSVSRGTKNYEQYF; cdr3_nt: TGCAGCGTTTCCCGGGGTACAAAAAACTACGAGCAGTACTTC
v_call: TRBV6-6; d_call: NA; clone_size: NA; j_call: TRBJ2-3; cdr3_aa: CASIHGPQRTTDTQYF; cdr3_nt: TGTGCCAGCATCCATGGGCCCCAGCGGACCACAGATACGCAGTATTTT
v_call: TRBV28; d_call: TRBD1; clone_size: NA; j_call: TRBJ1-1; cdr3_aa: CACGMRTGQGSEAFF; cdr3_nt: TGTGCCTGCGGTATGAGAACGGGACAGGGGTCTGAAGCTTTCTTT
v_call: TRBV5-6; d_call: NA; clone_size: NA; j_call: TRBJ2-5; cdr3_aa: CASSTQETQYF; cdr3_nt: TGTGCCAGCAGCACTCAAGAGACCCAGTACTTC
v_call: TRBV14; d_call: TRBD1; clone_size: NA; j_call: TRBJ2-2; cdr3_aa: CASSQGQGLTGELFF; cdr3_nt: TGTGCCAGCAGCCAAGGACAGGGTCTTACCGGGGAGCTGTTTTTT
v_call: TRBV5-1; d_call: NA; clone_size: few; j_call: TRBJ2-5; cdr3_aa: CASSPGSGGLQETQYF; cdr3_nt: TGCGCCAGCAGCCCTGGATCCGGCGGGTTACAAGAGACCCAGTACTTC
v_call: TRBV4-3; d_call: NA; clone_size: NA; j_call: TRBJ1-5; cdr3_aa: CASSQERAGRQPQHF; cdr3_nt: TGCGCCAGCAGCCAAGAGAGGGCAGGACGTCAGCCCCAGCATTTT
v_call: TRBV6-1; d_call: NA; clone_size: NA; j_call: TRBJ2-7; cdr3_aa: CASKFNRYEQYF; cdr3_nt: TGTGCCAGCAAGTTTAACAGATACGAGCAGTACTTC
v_call: TRBV27; d_call: TRBD1; clone_size: NA; j_call: TRBJ1-2; cdr3_aa: CASWTGDGYTF; cdr3_nt: TGTGCCAGTTGGACAGGGGACGGCTACACCTTC
v_call: TRBV7-9; d_call: TRBD1; clone_size: NA; j_call: TRBJ1-2; cdr3_aa: CASSSPSGQVYGYTF; cdr3_nt: TGTGCCAGCAGCTCGCCTTCGGGACAGGTCTATGGCTACACCTTC
v_call: TRBV11-2; d_call: TRBD1; clone_size: NA; j_call: TRBJ2-7; cdr3_aa: CASSLRTGFSYEQYF; cdr3_nt: TGTGCCAGCAGCTTACGGACAGGATTCTCCTACGAGCAGTACTTC
v_call: TRBV14; d_call: NA; clone_size: NA; j_call: TRBJ2-6; cdr3_aa: CASSQDGAAGANVLTF; cdr3_nt: TGTGCCAGCAGCCAAGATGGGGCCGCTGGGGCCAACGTCCTGACTTTC
v_call: TRBV9; d_call: NA; clone_size: NA; j_call: TRBJ2-7; cdr3_aa: CASSVGYEQYF; cdr3_nt: TGTGCCAGCAGCGTAGGGTACGAGCAGTACTTC
v_call: TRBV5-8; d_call: TRBD1; clone_size: NA; j_call: TRBJ2-5; cdr3_aa: CASSLDWGIFRDRADETQYF; cdr3_nt: TGTGCCAGCAGCTTGGATTGGGGTATATTCAGGGACAGGGCTGACGAGACCCAGTACTTC
v_call: TRBV7-9; d_call: NA; clone_size: few; j_call: TRBJ1-4; cdr3_aa: CASSAPAGLNEKLFF; cdr3_nt: TGTGCCAGCAGCGCCCCGGCAGGGTTAAATGAAAAACTGTTTTTT
v_call: TRBV5-1; d_call: NA; clone_size: NA; j_call: TRBJ2-1; cdr3_aa: CASSWSPRNEQFF; cdr3_nt: TGCGCCAGCAGCTGGTCGCCCAGGAATGAGCAGTTCTTC
v_call: TRBV19; d_call: TRBD2; clone_size: NA; j_call: TRBJ2-5; cdr3_aa: CASKMGLAGGQETQYF; cdr3_nt: TGTGCCAGTAAAATGGGACTAGCGGGGGGACAAGAGACCCAGTACTTC
v_call: TRBV6-6; d_call: NA; clone_size: NA; j_call: TRBJ1-5; cdr3_aa: CASTSFGVNQPQHF; cdr3_nt: TGTGCCAGCACCTCGTTCGGGGTAAATCAGCCCCAGCATTTT
v_call: TRBV4-3; d_call: NA; clone_size: NA; j_call: TRBJ2-1; cdr3_aa: CASSQDGGGIDNEQFF; cdr3_nt: TGCGCCAGCAGCCAAGACGGAGGGGGCATCGACAATGAGCAGTTCTTC
v_call: TRBV9; d_call: TRBD2; clone_size: NA; j_call: TRBJ2-3; cdr3_aa: CASSVGAGGPDTQYF; cdr3_nt: TGTGCCAGCAGCGTAGGAGCGGGGGGTCCAGATACGCAGTATTTT
v_call: TRBV4-1; d_call: NA; clone_size: NA; j_call: TRBJ1-1; cdr3_aa: CASSQDFLAGSRMNTEAFF; cdr3_nt: TGCGCCAGCAGCCAAGATTTTTTGGCAGGGTCCCGAATGAACACTGAAGCTTTCTTT
v_call: TRBV7-2; d_call: TRBD1; clone_size: NA; j_call: TRBJ2-7; cdr3_aa: CASSLGVGTGGYEQYF; cdr3_nt: TGTGCCAGCAGCTTAGGTGTTGGGACAGGAGGCTACGAGCAGTACTTC
v_call: TRBV5-4; d_call: NA; clone_size: NA; j_call: TRBJ1-2; cdr3_aa: CASSLDRRFGYTF; cdr3_nt: TGTGCCAGCAGCCTTGACAGACGTTTTGGCTACACCTTC
v_call: TRBV29-1; d_call: NA; clone_size: NA; j_call: TRBJ2-3; cdr3_aa: CSVDLTGDTQYF; cdr3_nt: TGCAGCGTTGACTTGACAGGAGATACGCAGTATTTT
v_call: TRBV7-2; d_call: NA; clone_size: NA; j_call: TRBJ2-7; cdr3_aa: CASSPFQAGGYEQYF; cdr3_nt: TGTGCCAGCAGTCCTTTTCAGGCAGGGGGGTACGAGCAGTACTTC
v_call: TRBV5-5; d_call: TRBD1; clone_size: NA; j_call: TRBJ1-5; cdr3_aa: CASSLGPGGQPQHF; cdr3_nt: TGTGCCAGCAGCTTGGGGCCAGGGGGTCAGCCCCAGCATTTT
v_call: TRBV9; d_call: NA; clone_size: NA; j_call: TRBJ2-1; cdr3_aa: CASSVDGGPYNEQFF; cdr3_nt: TGTGCCAGCAGCGTTGACGGGGGACCATACAATGAGCAGTTCTTC
v_call: TRBV9; d_call: TRBD1; clone_size: NA; j_call: TRBJ2-1; cdr3_aa: CASSVFRGTGGYNEQFF; cdr3_nt: TGTGCCAGCAGCGTCTTCCGGGGGACAGGAGGCTACAATGAGCAGTTCTTC
v_call: TRBV11-3; d_call: NA; clone_size: NA; j_call: TRBJ2-1; cdr3_aa: CASSPVSGAGGRNEQFF; cdr3_nt: TGTGCCAGCAGTCCGGTTAGTGGGGCAGGGGGGCGAAATGAGCAGTTCTTC
v_call: TRBV27; d_call: TRBD2; clone_size: once; j_call: TRBJ2-3; cdr3_aa: CASKREGPDTQYF; cdr3_nt: TGTGCCAGCAAGCGGGAGGGCCCAGATACGCAGTATTTT
v_call: TRBV14; d_call: TRBD1; clone_size: NA; j_call: TRBJ1-2; cdr3_aa: CASSPDRAYGYTF; cdr3_nt: TGTGCCAGCAGCCCCGACAGGGCCTATGGCTACACCTTC
v_call: TRBV6-1; d_call: TRBD1; clone_size: NA; j_call: TRBJ1-2; cdr3_aa: CASSPGQLYGYTF; cdr3_nt: TGTGCCAGCAGTCCGGGACAGCTATATGGCTACACCTTC